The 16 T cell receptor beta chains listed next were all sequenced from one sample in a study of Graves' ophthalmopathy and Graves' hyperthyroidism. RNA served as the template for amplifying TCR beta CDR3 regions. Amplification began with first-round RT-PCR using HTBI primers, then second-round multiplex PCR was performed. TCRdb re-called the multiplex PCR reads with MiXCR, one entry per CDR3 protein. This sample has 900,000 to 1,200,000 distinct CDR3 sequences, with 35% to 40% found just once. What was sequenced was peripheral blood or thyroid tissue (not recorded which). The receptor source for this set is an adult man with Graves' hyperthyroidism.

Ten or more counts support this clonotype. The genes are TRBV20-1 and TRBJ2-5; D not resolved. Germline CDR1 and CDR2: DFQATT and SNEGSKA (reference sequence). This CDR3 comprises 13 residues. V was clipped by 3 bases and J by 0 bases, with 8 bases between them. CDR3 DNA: TGCAGTGCTAGTCCCCAGTACCAAGAGACCCAGTACTTC. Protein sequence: CSASPQYQETQYF.

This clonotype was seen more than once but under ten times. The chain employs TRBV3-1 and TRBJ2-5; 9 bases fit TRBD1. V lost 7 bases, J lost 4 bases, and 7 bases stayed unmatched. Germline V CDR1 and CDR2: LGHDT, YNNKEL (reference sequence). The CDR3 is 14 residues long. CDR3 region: CASNTPGQGETQYF. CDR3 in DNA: TGTGCCAGCAACACACCGGGACAGGGAGAGACCCAGTACTTC.

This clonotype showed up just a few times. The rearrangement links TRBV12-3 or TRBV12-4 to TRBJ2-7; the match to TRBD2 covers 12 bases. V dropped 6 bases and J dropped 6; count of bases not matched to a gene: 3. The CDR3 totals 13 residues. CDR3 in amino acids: CASRTSGGGEQYF. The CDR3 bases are TGTGCCAGCAGGACTAGCGGGGGCGGCGAGCAGTACTTC.

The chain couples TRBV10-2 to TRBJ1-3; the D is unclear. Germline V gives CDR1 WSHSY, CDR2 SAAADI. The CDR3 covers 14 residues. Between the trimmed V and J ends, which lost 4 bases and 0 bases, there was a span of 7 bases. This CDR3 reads CASSGSDSGNTIYF. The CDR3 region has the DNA TGCGCCAGCAGTGGGTCCGACTCTGGAAACACCATATATTTT.

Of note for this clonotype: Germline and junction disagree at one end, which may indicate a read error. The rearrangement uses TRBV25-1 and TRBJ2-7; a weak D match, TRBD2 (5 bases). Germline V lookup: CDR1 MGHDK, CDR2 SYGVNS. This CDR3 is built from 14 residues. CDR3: CSASPGESSYEQYF. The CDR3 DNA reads TGCAGTGCTAGTCCCGGGGAATCCTCCTACGAGCAGTACTTC.

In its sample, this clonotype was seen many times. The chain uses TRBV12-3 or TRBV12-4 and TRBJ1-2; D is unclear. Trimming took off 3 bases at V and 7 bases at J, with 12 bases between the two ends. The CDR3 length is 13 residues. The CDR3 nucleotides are TGTGCCAGCAGTTTTATCTTAGGATTTGGCTACACCTTC. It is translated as CASSFILGFGYTF.

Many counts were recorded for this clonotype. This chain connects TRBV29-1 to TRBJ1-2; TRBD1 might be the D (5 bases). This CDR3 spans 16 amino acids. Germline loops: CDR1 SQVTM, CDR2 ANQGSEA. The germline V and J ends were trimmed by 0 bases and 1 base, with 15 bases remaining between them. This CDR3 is CSVEEYRFGINYGYTF. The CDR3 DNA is TGCAGCGTTGAAGAGTACAGGTTCGGGATTAACTATGGCTACACCTTC.

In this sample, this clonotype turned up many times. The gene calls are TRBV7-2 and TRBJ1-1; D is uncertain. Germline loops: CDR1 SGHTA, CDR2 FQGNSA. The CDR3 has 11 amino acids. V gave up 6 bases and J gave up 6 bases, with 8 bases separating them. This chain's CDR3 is CASRPQSEAFF. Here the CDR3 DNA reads TGTGCCAGCAGACCGCAGTCTGAAGCTTTCTTT.

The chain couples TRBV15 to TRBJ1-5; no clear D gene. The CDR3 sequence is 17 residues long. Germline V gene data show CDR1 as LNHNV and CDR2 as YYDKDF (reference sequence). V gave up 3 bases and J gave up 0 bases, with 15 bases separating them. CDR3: CATSSRSQWVSNQPQHF. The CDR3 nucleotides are TGTGCCACCAGCAGCCGGAGCCAATGGGTTAGCAATCAGCCCCAGCATTTT.

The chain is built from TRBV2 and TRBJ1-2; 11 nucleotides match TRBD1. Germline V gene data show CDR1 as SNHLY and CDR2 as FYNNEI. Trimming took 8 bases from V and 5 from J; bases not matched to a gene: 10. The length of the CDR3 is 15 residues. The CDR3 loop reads CASGWAGTGGYGYTF. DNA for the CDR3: TGTGCCAGCGGCTGGGCCGGGACAGGGGGTTATGGCTACACCTTC.

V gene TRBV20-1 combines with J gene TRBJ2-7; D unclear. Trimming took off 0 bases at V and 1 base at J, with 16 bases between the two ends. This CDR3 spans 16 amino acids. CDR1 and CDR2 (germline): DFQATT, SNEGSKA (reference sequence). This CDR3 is CSARDGWNSVSYEQYF. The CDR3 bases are TGCAGTGCTAGAGACGGGTGGAACTCCGTTTCCTACGAGCAGTACTTC.

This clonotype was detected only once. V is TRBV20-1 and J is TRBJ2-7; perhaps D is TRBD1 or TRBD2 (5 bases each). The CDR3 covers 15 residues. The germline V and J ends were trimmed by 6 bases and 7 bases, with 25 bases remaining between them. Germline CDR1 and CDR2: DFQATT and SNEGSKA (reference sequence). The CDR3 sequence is CSAKYIGTLAWEQYF. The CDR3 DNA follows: TGCAGTGCCAAGTACATCGGGACGTTGGCATGGGAGCAGTACTTC.

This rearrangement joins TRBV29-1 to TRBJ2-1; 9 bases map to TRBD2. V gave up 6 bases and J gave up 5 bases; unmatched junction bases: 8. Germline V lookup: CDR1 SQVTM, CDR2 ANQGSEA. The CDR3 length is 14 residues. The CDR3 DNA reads TGCAGCGTCCCCTGGCGGGGGGGAGACAATGAGCAGTTCTTC. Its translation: CSVPWRGGDNEQFF.

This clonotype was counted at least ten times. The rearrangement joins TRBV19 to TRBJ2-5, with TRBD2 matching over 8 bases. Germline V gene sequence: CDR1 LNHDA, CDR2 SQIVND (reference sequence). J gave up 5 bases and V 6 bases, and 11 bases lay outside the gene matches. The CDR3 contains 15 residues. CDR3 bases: TGTGCCAGTAGATCCGGAGTAGCGGGATCGGAGACCCAGTACTTC. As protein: CASRSGVAGSETQYF.

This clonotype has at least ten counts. The CDR3 loop reads CASRIRGGYTF. Written as DNA, the CDR3 is TGTGCCAGCAGGATCAGAGGTGGCTACACCTTC. V gene TRBV12-3 or TRBV12-4 combines with J gene TRBJ1-2; D uncertain. The V end was cut by 6 bases, the J end by 7 bases, with 9 bases between. The CDR3 has 11 amino acids.

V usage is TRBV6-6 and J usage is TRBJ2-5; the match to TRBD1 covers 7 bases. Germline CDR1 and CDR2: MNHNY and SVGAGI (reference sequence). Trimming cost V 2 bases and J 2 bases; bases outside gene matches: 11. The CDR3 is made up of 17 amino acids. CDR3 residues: CASSYTTGTVRQETQYF. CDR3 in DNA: TGTGCCAGCAGTTACACGACAGGGACAGTAAGACAAGAGACCCAGTACTTC.